Listed below are T cell receptor beta chains from one sample, sequenced in a study of shared T cell receptors in the human thymus. TCRdb keeps only in-frame clones here, not all; method: immunoSEQ multiplex PCR. This repertoire shows roughly 410,000 clones, 95% found once; its top ten account for about 0.02%. Sequenced: thymocytes. The receptors shown here come from a human donor. The CDR3 runs from the conserved cysteine through the conserved F or W. The D gene is left open where the match is weak. The listing skips clone size in some rows; elsewhere it reads once, few, many or a size class.

v_call	clone_size	d_call	j_call	cdr3_nt	cdr3_aa
TRBV5-1	-	TRBD2	TRBJ2-7	TGCGCCAGCAGCTTGCCTAGCGGGGTGAGCTCCTACGAGCAGTACTTC	CASSLPSGVSSYEQYF
TRBV23-1	-	-	TRBJ2-3	TGCGCCAGCAGTCAATCCGATAGCACAGATACGCAGTATTTT	CASSQSDSTDTQYF
TRBV4-3	-	TRBD2	TRBJ2-5	TGCGCCAGCAGCCCGGGACTAGCGGGAGTTTCAAAGACCCAGTACTTC	CASSPGLAGVSKTQYF
TRBV5-1	-	TRBD2	TRBJ2-5	TGCGCCAGCAGCCCTATCGACAGGGACACTGAAGCGGGAGGGCGAGAGACCCAGTACTTC	CASSPIDRDTEAGGRETQYF
TRBV6-1	-	-	TRBJ1-5	TGTGCCAGCACTCAGGGCCATCAGCCCCAGCATTTT	CASTQGHQPQHF
TRBV28	-	-	TRBJ1-3	TGTGCCAGCAGTCCCTCTGGAAACACCATATATTTT	CASSPSGNTIYF
TRBV9	-	-	TRBJ2-1	TGTGCCAGCAGCGTGTCGCAGGTCTACAATGAGCAGTTCTTC	CASSVSQVYNEQFF
TRBV25-1	-	-	TRBJ2-5	TGTGCCAGCAGTGGGTCAGAGGGGACCCAGTACTTC	CASSGSEGTQYF
TRBV27	once	TRBD2	TRBJ2-7	TGTGCCAGCAGACCTAGCGGGAGGATCTACGAGCAGTACTTC	CASRPSGRIYEQYF
TRBV28	-	-	TRBJ2-4	TGTGCCAGCACCCACTTGGGACGGGGGAGTGTGCAAAACATTCATTACTTC	CASTHLGRGSVQNIHYF
TRBV7-9	-	TRBD1	TRBJ1-5	TGTGCCAGCAGCTCCGCCGGGACAGGAGGGTACCAGCCCCAGCATTTT	CASSSAGTGGYQPQHF
TRBV7-2	-	-	TRBJ2-3	TGTGCCAGCAGCCGGTCGGGAGAAGATACGCAGTATTTT	CASSRSGEDTQYF
TRBV27	-	TRBD1	TRBJ2-1	TGTGCCAGCAGCGTGCAGGGGGTCGACAATGAGCAGTTCTTC	CASSVQGVDNEQFF
TRBV7-8	-	TRBD1	TRBJ2-7	TGTGCCAGCAGCTCAGGGACAGAGGGCTACGAGCAGTACTTC	CASSSGTEGYEQYF
TRBV29-1	-	TRBD2	TRBJ2-1	TGCAGCGTGTACGCTAGCGGGAGGTACAAGGACAATGAGCAGTTCTTC	CSVYASGRYKDNEQFF
TRBV5-4	-	-	TRBJ2-3	TGTGCCAGCAGCTCCGGACAGACAGATACGCAGTATTTT	CASSSGQTDTQYF
TRBV11-2	-	-	TRBJ1-1	TGTGCCAGCAGCCCAAAGGGGGGGGACACTGAAGCTTTCTTT	CASSPKGGDTEAFF
TRBV15	-	-	TRBJ1-5	TGTGCCACCAGCCCGAGAGGAGAGAGAGATCAGCCCCAGCATTTT	CATSPRGERDQPQHF
TRBV27	-	TRBD1	TRBJ2-7	TGTGCCAGCAGTCCCCGGACAGGGGGCGAGCAGTACTTC	CASSPRTGGEQYF
TRBV7-6	-	TRBD2	TRBJ2-1	TGTGCCAGCAGCTTATGCGGGAGGGACAATGAGCAGTTCTTC	CASSLCGRDNEQFF
TRBV9	-	TRBD2	TRBJ2-7	TGTGCCAGCAGCGTGGGGTGGGAGGGAGCCACCCCGTACGAGCAGTACTTC	CASSVGWEGATPYEQYF
TRBV19	-	-	TRBJ1-1	TGTGCCAGTAGTATAGGTTGGGGAGCGAACACTGAAGCTTTCTTT	CASSIGWGANTEAFF
TRBV6-1	-	TRBD1	TRBJ2-7	TGTGCCAGCAGTGAGTGGGGACAGGGGACTTACGAGCAGTACTTC	CASSEWGQGTYEQYF
TRBV7-2	-	-	TRBJ1-5	TGTGCCAGCAGTTCCAATCAGCCCCAGCATTTT	CASSSNQPQHF
TRBV28	-	-	TRBJ1-2	TGTGCCAGCAGTTTCTACTGGGGGACGGCATATGGCTACACCTTC	CASSFYWGTAYGYTF
TRBV18	-	-	TRBJ1-3	TGTGCCAGCTCACCAAGGCCAGGGCCCTTCTCTGGAAACACCATATATTTT	CASSPRPGPFSGNTIYF
TRBV27	-	TRBD1	TRBJ1-5	TGTGCCAGCAGTCCAGCCGGGACAGGGGGCCCCCAGCATTTT	CASSPAGTGGPQHF
TRBV7-9	-	-	TRBJ2-5	TGTGCCAGCAGCCCCAGACAACTCCAAGAGACCCAGTACTTC	CASSPRQLQETQYF
TRBV15	-	-	TRBJ1-4	TGTGCCACCAGCAGGTCAAGGGATAATGAAAAACTGTTTTTT	CATSRSRDNEKLFF
TRBV16	-	TRBD2	TRBJ2-1	TGTGCCAGCAGCCATGCCCCGACTAGCGGGGGCAAGAAGAGCTCCTACAATGAGCAGTTCTTC	CASSHAPTSGGKKSSYNEQFF
TRBV28	-	TRBD2	TRBJ2-7	TGTGCCAGCAGCCTTAGGACTAGCGGCTCCTACGAGCAGTACTTC	CASSLRTSGSYEQYF
TRBV30	-	TRBD1	TRBJ2-7	TGTGCCTGGGGGCTGGGACAGGTGACCTACGAGCAGTACTTC	CAWGLGQVTYEQYF
TRBV19	-	-	TRBJ1-5	TGTGCCAGTAGTATAAGCGGCTCCGAGAGGGATTTTCTGCATTTT	CASSISGSERDFLHF
TRBV15	-	-	TRBJ1-2	TGTGCCACCAGCAGAGCTCTCAGGGGTGATGGCTACACCTTC	CATSRALRGDGYTF
TRBV4-1	-	-	TRBJ2-4	TGCGCCAGCAGCCATCCCCGTGAGCCCCTCAACATTCAGTACTTC	CASSHPREPLNIQYF
TRBV7-7	once	-	TRBJ2-2	TGTGCTAGCAGCTTAGTGGGGGTCCCCGGGGAGCTGTTTTTT	CASSLVGVPGELFF
TRBV19	-	-	TRBJ1-4	TGTGCCAGTAGTATAAAGGGGAGCTTGGAGGAAAAACTGTTTTTT	CASSIKGSLEEKLFF
TRBV6-1	few	-	TRBJ1-4	TGTGCCAGCAGTGAAACCGATGAGGAAAAACTGTTTTTT	CASSETDEEKLFF
TRBV30	-	-	TRBJ1-5	TGTGCCTGGAGTGTTTCAGGGGATCAGCCCCAGCATTTT	CAWSVSGDQPQHF
TRBV7-2	-	TRBD2	TRBJ2-3	TGTGCCAGCAGCAAAACAACACCTCGGGAGGGCCCTGATACGCAGTATTTT	CASSKTTPREGPDTQYF
TRBV13	-	-	TRBJ2-7	TGTGCCAGCAGCTCTGGCGGGGCGTACGAGCAGTACTTC	CASSSGGAYEQYF
TRBV28	-	-	TRBJ2-7	TGTGCCAGCAGTCTAAACCGCAGGGGCTCCTACGAGCAGTACTTC	CASSLNRRGSYEQYF
TRBV28	-	-	TRBJ1-2	TGTGCCAGCAGTTTCTCCACAGGGTTTGTAGGGGGACACAACTATGGCTACACCTTC	CASSFSTGFVGGHNYGYTF
TRBV2	-	TRBD1	TRBJ2-7	TGTGCCAGCAGGGGGACAGATCTTTTGTACTTC	CASRGTDLLYF
TRBV14	-	-	TRBJ2-7	TGTGCCAGCAGCCAAGAGGGACACTCCTACGAGCAGTACTTC	CASSQEGHSYEQYF
TRBV19	-	-	TRBJ2-3	TGTGCCAGTAGTATCCTCCCTTTGGGGGTCACAGATACGCAGTATTTT	CASSILPLGVTDTQYF
TRBV28	-	-	TRBJ2-5	TGTGCCAGCAGTCCAACTATTCTCTCGGACTATCAAGAGACCCAGTACTTC	CASSPTILSDYQETQYF
TRBV10-2	-	-	TRBJ2-1	TGCGCCAGCGGCGCCTACAATGAGCAGTTCTTC	CASGAYNEQFF
TRBV14	-	-	TRBJ2-5	TGTGCCAGCAGCCAAGTCCAGACCCAGTACTTC	CASSQVQTQYF
TRBV5-8	-	-	TRBJ2-7	TGTGCCAGCAGCTTGCTGGGGGAGCAGTACTTC	CASSLLGEQYF
TRBV14	-	TRBD2	TRBJ2-1	TGTGCCAGCAGAGGGGCTAGCGGGAGGAATGAGCAGTTCTTC	CASRGASGRNEQFF
TRBV5-4	-	-	TRBJ2-5	TGTGCCAGCAGCCCGGCCGCCCCGGGAGAGACCCAGTACTTC	CASSPAAPGETQYF
TRBV18	-	-	TRBJ2-4	TGTGCCAGCTCACCTACCGGGACAAAGAGCCCAATAGCCAAAAACATTCAGTACTTC	CASSPTGTKSPIAKNIQYF
TRBV10-1	-	-	TRBJ2-3	TGCGCCAGCAGTCCGCCTCTGGACCGGGATCGGGCAGATACGCAGTATTTT	CASSPPLDRDRADTQYF
TRBV19	-	-	TRBJ1-5	TGTGCCAGTAGTATAGATCGGGGGCCTAATCAGCCCCAGCATTTT	CASSIDRGPNQPQHF
TRBV30	-	-	TRBJ1-2	TGTGCCTGGAGCCCTTCATTGACGTTGCGGTATGGCTACACCTTC	CAWSPSLTLRYGYTF
TRBV6-1	-	TRBD1	TRBJ2-1	TGTGCCAGCAGTGAAATCTTACCCACTGCCGGGACAGGAATCAACGAGCAGTTCTTC	CASSEILPTAGTGINEQFF
TRBV7-9	-	TRBD1	TRBJ1-2	TGTGCCAGCAGCTTATTCCGGGACAGACTCCACTATGGCTACACCTTC	CASSLFRDRLHYGYTF